These 7 T cell receptor beta chains came from one sample sequenced in a study of T cell responses to AZD1222 COVID-19 vaccine. TCRdb's copy holds only in-frame clones and misses some; the assay was immunoSEQ multiplex PCR. Seen here are 150,000 to 170,000 clones, about nine tenths observed once, and the top ten hold 3% to 3.5%. The material was peripheral blood, obtained on day 0 of AZD1222 vaccination. The receptors were gathered from an adult in good health.

The genes are TRBV28 and TRBJ1-4; D remains unclear. The V gene lost 2 bases and the J gene lost 10 bases, with 14 bases spanning the gap. Looked up from germline, CDR1 is MDHEN and CDR2 is SYDVKM. This CDR3 spans 14 amino acids. The CDR3 bases are TGTGCCAGCAGTTTAGGGAGCCGACCGGGAAAACTGTTTTTT. It yields the protein CASSLGSRPGKLFF.

The chain employs TRBV2 and TRBJ2-7, with D perhaps TRBD1 (6 bases). V was trimmed by 1 base and J by 4 bases, leaving 17 bases between them. This CDR3 spans 16 amino acids. Per the germline V gene, CDR1 is SNHLY and CDR2 is FYNNEI. Here the CDR3 reads CASSEDLRQVMYEQYF. DNA for the CDR3: TGTGCCAGCAGTGAAGATCTTAGACAGGTTATGTACGAGCAGTACTTC.

CDR3 loop: CASSLTGNQPQHF. The CDR3 DNA reads TGTGCCAGCAGTTTAACAGGTAATCAGCCCCAGCATTTT. This chain links TRBV28 with TRBJ1-5; possible D gene TRBD1, 5 bases. Germline V CDR1 and CDR2: MDHEN, SYDVKM. The CDR3 covers 13 residues. Trimming cost V 2 bases and J 4 bases, with 6 bases left between them.

The V gene is TRBV28, the J gene TRBJ1-5; tentative D call: TRBD1 (6 bases). Germline-derived CDR1 and CDR2 are MDHEN and SYDVKM. This CDR3 spans 15 amino acids. Trimming took 6 bases from V and 4 from J, leaving 16 bases between them. CDR3 residues: CASSSFGTQNQPQHF. The CDR3 DNA sequence: TGTGCCAGCAGCTCGTTCGGGACACAAAATCAGCCCCAGCATTTT.

J is TRBJ1-4 and V is TRBV13; unclear D gene. Germline CDR1 is PRHDT and CDR2 is FYEKMQ (reference sequence). V was clipped by 2 bases and J by 7 bases, with 8 bases between them. The CDR3 is 13 residues long. CDR3 residues: CASSLRGIEKLFF. CDR3 sequence (DNA): TGTGCCAGCAGCTTAAGAGGTATTGAAAAACTGTTTTTT.

A single count supports this clone. V and J are TRBV5-1 and TRBJ1-1, with TRBD1 matching over 9 bases. The germline CDR1 and CDR2 sequences are SGHRS and YFSETQ. J was trimmed by 1 base and V by 4 bases; bases with no gene match: 2. There are 14 residues in the CDR3. CDR3 sequence: CASSPTGGNTEAFF. Written as DNA, the CDR3 is TGCGCCAGCAGCCCGACAGGGGGGAACACTGAAGCTTTCTTT.

The chain carries TRBV7-8 and TRBJ2-7; D is tentatively TRBD1 or TRBD2 (6 bases each). The CDR3 is 15 amino acids. Germline V gene lookup returns CDR1 SGHVS and CDR2 FQNEAQ. The V end lost 4 bases, the J end lost 4 bases, and 17 bases lay between the germline ends. CDR3 amino acids: CASSYGGGGIYEQYF. CDR3 bases: TGTGCCAGCAGCTACGGGGGCGGAGGTATTTACGAGCAGTACTTC.